The 16 T cell receptor beta chains below were found in one sample sequenced in a study of blood T cell repertoires in COVID-19. Method: immunoSEQ multiplex PCR; TCRdb's copy keeps in-frame clones and lacks some. The table has about 280,000 clones, about 89% seen once. The material sequenced was peripheral blood. These receptors originate from a man aged 40-55 years with acute or convalescent COVID-19.

CDR3 nucleotides: TGTGCCAGCAGCTTAGCGATACAGCTCTCTGGAAACACCATATATTTT. Its translation is CASSLAIQLSGNTIYF. The chain couples TRBV7-8 to TRBJ1-3; D gene unclear. The length of the CDR3 is 16 residues. Germline assignment: CDR1 SGHVS and CDR2 FQNEAQ. Between the trimmed V and J ends, which lost 0 bases and 0 bases, there was a span of 9 bases. The variable domain in full, completed from reference TRBV7-8 and TRBJ1-3, reads GAGVSQSPRYKVAKRGQDVALRCDPISGHVSLFWYQQALGQGPEFLTYFQNEAQLDKSGLPSDRFFAERPEGSVSTLKIQRTQQEDSAVYLCASSLAIQLSGNTIYFGEGSWLTVV.

This clone was counted only a few times. The chain links TRBV12-3 or TRBV12-4 to TRBJ1-1, with unresolved D. CDR3 length equals 13 residues. Trimming stripped 6 bases from V and 4 bases from J, with 12 bases between. The CDR3 DNA is TGTGCCAGCAGCCCGGCGGTGGGCACTGAAGCTTTCTTT. Protein product: CASSPAVGTEAFF.

The rearrangement joins TRBV5-4 to TRBJ1-6; TRBD1 might be the D (6 bases). This CDR3 contains 17 residues. The V gene's germline CDR1 is SGHNT and CDR2 YYREEE (reference sequence). With 2 bases removed from V and 0 bases from J, the gap between germline ends came to 12 bases. DNA for the CDR3: TGTGCCAGCAGCTTTTCGGACAGCAGCTCCTATAATTCACCCCTCCACTTT. This translates into CASSFSDSSSYNSPLHF.

The chain employs TRBV28 and TRBJ1-2; D is possibly TRBD1 (6 bases). Trimming cost V 4 bases and J 2 bases, with 8 bases left between them. CDR1 MDHEN and CDR2 SYDVKM come from the germline V gene. The CDR3 consists of 13 residues. The CDR3 loop reads CASSYTGNYGYTF. The CDR3 nucleotides are TGTGCCAGCAGTTATACAGGGAACTATGGCTACACCTTC.

V gene TRBV19 combines with J gene TRBJ2-1; D unclear. The V gene's germline CDR1 is LNHDA and CDR2 SQIVND (reference sequence). With 7 bases removed from V and 10 bases from J, the gap between germline ends came to 20 bases. CDR3 size: 14 residues. CDR3 coding DNA: TGTGCCAGTACCCGCCGAGGTACCGACCGGGAGCAGTTCTTC. Translating it yields CASTRRGTDREQFF.

The rearrangement links TRBV27 to TRBJ2-4; D is ambiguous. The V gene lost 2 bases and the J gene lost 9 bases, with 14 bases spanning the gap. There are 14 residues in the CDR3. CDR1 is MNHEY and CDR2 is SMNVEV in the germline V gene (reference sequence). The CDR3 nucleotides read TGTGCCAGCAGTTTAAGATCTGGTAGCCCCATTCAGTACTTC. The encoded protein is CASSLRSGSPIQYF.

Concerning this clone: Other DNA sequences in this sample translate to the same CDR3. This chain links TRBV5-1 with TRBJ1-1; TRBD1 matches at 9 bases. The V and J ends lost 2 bases and 5 bases, in that order; junction bases with no gene match: 1. This CDR3 is 13 amino acids long. In germline, CDR1 is SGHRS, CDR2 YFSETQ. The CDR3 sequence: CASSLQGATEAFF. DNA for the CDR3: TGCGCCAGCAGCTTACAGGGGGCTACTGAAGCTTTCTTT.

The rearrangement uses TRBV5-1 and TRBJ2-1; 10 bases agree with TRBD1. In germline, CDR1 is SGHRS, CDR2 YFSETQ. The CDR3 has 14 residues. The trim removed 5 bases at V and 8 bases at J, leaving 7 bases unmatched. CDR3 sequence (DNA): TGCGCCAGCAGTTTTATGGGGACAGGGGATGAGCAGTTCTTC. Protein: CASSFMGTGDEQFF. The whole variable domain, remainder taken from reference TRBV5-1 and TRBJ2-1, is KAGVTQTPRYLIKTRGQQVTLSCSPISGHRSVSWYQQTPGQGLQFLFEYFSETQRNKGNFPGRFSGRQFSNSRSEMNVSTLELGDSALYLCASSFMGTGDEQFFGPGTRLTVL.

The rearrangement uses TRBV3-1 (or the pseudogene TRBV3-2) and TRBJ1-1; no clear D gene. Deletions cut 0 bases from V and 4 bases from J, with 12 bases between. The CDR3 is made up of 15 amino acids. The V gene's germline CDR1 is LGHDT and CDR2 YNNKEL (reference sequence). The CDR3 DNA follows: TGTGCCAGCAGCCAAGATCTAAACCGGGGCACTGAAGCTTTCTTT. Amino acid sequence: CASSQDLNRGTEAFF.

The chain has TRBV6-1 and TRBJ2-5; a possible D gene is TRBD2 (6 bases). Germline V CDR1 and CDR2: MNHNS, SASEGT. V was cut by 2 bases and J by 4 bases, with 11 bases left in between. The CDR3 sequence is 14 residues long. CDR3 in amino acids: CASSEYMGGETQYF. Written as DNA, the CDR3 is TGTGCCAGCAGTGAATATATGGGGGGAGAGACCCAGTACTTC.

The genes are TRBV3-1 (or the pseudogene TRBV3-2) and TRBJ1-5, with 7 nucleotides matching TRBD1. CDR1 and CDR2 (germline): LGHDT, YNNKEL (reference sequence). The CDR3 loop spans 14 amino acids. Trimming cost V 4 bases and J 6 bases; bases outside gene matches: 6. The CDR3 reads CASSPAPGGQPQHF. The CDR3 bases are TGTGCCAGCAGCCCTGCCCCAGGGGGTCAGCCCCAGCATTTT.

The V and J genes are TRBV19 and TRBJ1-5; TRBD1 matches at 9 bases. The germline CDR1 and CDR2 sequences are LNHDA and SQIVND (reference sequence). CDR3 length: 16 residues. Trimming took 5 bases from V and 1 from J; bases not matched to a gene: 6. The CDR3 DNA is TGTGCCAGTAGTGGACAGGGGCCGAACAGCAATCAGCCCCAGCATTTT. Translation: CASSGQGPNSNQPQHF.

The J gene is TRBJ2-2, the V gene TRBV25-1; 9 positions agree with TRBD2. From germline, CDR1 is MGHDK and CDR2 SYGVNS. The CDR3 runs to 17 residues. The junction had 9 bases not matched to a gene; V was cut back by 4 bases and J by 3 bases. The CDR3 coding sequence is TGTGCCAGCAGTGGACTACTTAGCGGGGGTTACACCGGGGAGCTGTTTTTT. It yields the protein CASSGLLSGGYTGELFF.

This chain uses TRBV2 with TRBJ1-5; 7 bases agree with TRBD1. Looked up from germline, CDR1 is SNHLY and CDR2 is FYNNEI. The length of the CDR3 is 14 residues. The junction had 10 bases not matched to a gene; V was cut back by 8 bases and J by 6 bases. The CDR3 region has the DNA TGTGCCAGCTGTGCCGACAGGGTCGCTCAGCCCCAGCATTTT. This gives the protein CASCADRVAQPQHF.

The rearrangement links TRBV2 to TRBJ2-1; 8 bases are shared with TRBD2. The germline CDR1 and CDR2 sequences are SNHLY and FYNNEI. The CDR3 covers 15 residues. J was trimmed by 4 bases and V by 6 bases; bases with no gene match: 8. CDR3 residues: CASSPGGGPYNEQFF. The CDR3 nucleotides are TGTGCCAGCAGCCCCGGGGGGGGGCCGTACAATGAGCAGTTCTTC.

J is TRBJ1-4 and V is TRBV19; 7 bases are shared with TRBD1. The CDR3 totals 15 residues. The germline gives CDR1 LNHDA, CDR2 SQIVND (reference sequence). Losses at the gene ends were 4 bases for V and 6 bases for J; bases not matched to a gene: 8. CDR3 nucleotide sequence: TGTGCCAGTAGTAATGCAGGGGGGCGTGATGAAAAACTGTTTTTT. Its protein is CASSNAGGRDEKLFF.